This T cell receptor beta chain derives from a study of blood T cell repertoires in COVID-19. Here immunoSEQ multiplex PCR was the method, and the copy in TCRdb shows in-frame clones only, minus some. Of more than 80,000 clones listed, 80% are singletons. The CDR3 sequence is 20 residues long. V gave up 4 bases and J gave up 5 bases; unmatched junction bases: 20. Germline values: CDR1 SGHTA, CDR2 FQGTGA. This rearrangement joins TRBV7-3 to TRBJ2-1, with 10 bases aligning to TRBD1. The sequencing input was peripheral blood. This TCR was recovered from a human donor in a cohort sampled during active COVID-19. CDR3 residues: CASSSPQGQGTRGYHNEQFF. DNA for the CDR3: TGTGCCAGCAGCTCGCCCCAGGGACAGGGGACCCGAGGTTACCACAATGAGCAGTTCTTC.